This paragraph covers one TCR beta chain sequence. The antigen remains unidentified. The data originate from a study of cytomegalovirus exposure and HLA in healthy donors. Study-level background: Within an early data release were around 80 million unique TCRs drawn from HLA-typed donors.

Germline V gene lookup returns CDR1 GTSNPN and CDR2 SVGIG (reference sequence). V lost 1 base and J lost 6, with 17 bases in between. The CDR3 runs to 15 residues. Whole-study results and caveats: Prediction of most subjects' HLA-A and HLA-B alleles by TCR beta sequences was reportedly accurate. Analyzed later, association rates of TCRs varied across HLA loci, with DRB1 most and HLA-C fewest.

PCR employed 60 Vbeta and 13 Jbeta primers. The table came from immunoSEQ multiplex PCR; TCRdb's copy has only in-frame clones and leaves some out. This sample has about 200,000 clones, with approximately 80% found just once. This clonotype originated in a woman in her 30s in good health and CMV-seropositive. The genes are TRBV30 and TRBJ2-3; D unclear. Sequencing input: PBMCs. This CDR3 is CAWSATTSGPDTQYF. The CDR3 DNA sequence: TGTGCCTGGAGTGCAACGACCAGTGGGCCCGATACGCAGTATTTT.